This T cell receptor beta chain appears in the sequencing data of a study of CD8+ T cells in alopecia areata. Turning to the study itself: For the treated group, dosing was oral tofacitinib at 5 to 10 mg twice daily.

This clone appeared a single time. Its antigen is still unknown. Study-wide points: Scalp clonality, along with expanded CD8+ clones among the top 100, was significantly decreased by tofacitinib. Clonality exceeded that of normal scalp in lesional scalp, most notably in alopecia totalis/universalis. Besides other cells, scalp samples also yield sequences of resident alphabeta T cells from normal skin.

RNA extraction and reverse transcription yielded cDNA as sequencing template. Some clones are missing from TCRdb's copy, which holds only in-frame ones; the method was immunoSEQ multiplex PCR. Of 200,000 or so clones listed, 55% to 70% are singletons. Documented treatment: oral pan-JAK inhibitor, 5-10 mg twice daily. This CDR3 spans 15 amino acids. V dropped 0 bases and J dropped 6 bases, with 16 bases sitting between them. CDR1 is SGDLS and CDR2 is YYNGEE in the germline V gene. The chain links TRBV9 to TRBJ2-7; possibly TRBD2 for D (5 bases). The receptor was derived from a human donor with alopecia areata. The sample in question was CD4+ T cells sorted from blood, obtained at week 24, from a patient treated with tofacitinib. CDR3 sequence reads: CASSVVAGVMGEQYF. The CDR3 nucleotides are TGTGCCAGCAGCGTAGTAGCCGGGGTTATGGGCGAGCAGTACTTC. The variable domain in full, completed from reference TRBV9 and TRBJ2-7, reads DSGVTQTPKHLITATGQRVTLRCSPRSGDLSVYWYQQSLDQGLQFLIQYYNGEERAKGNILERFSAQQFPDLHSELNLSSLELGDSALYFCASSVVAGVMGEQYFGPGTRLTVT.